These 3 T cell receptor beta chains were all obtained from the same sample, sequenced in a study of control samples from healthy donors and cancer patients. Measured with immunoSEQ multiplex PCR; TCRdb has only the in-frame clones, and not every one. The sample has around 94,000 clones; roughly nine tenths are singletons. Sequencing was performed on blood. The receptors derive from a young woman in good health.

This chain uses TRBV6-5 with TRBJ2-1; a possible D gene is TRBD2 (5 bases). CDR3 length: 15 residues. V shed 0 bases and J shed 10 bases, with 16 bases lying between them. CDR1 is MNHEY and CDR2 is SVGAGI in the germline V gene. CDR3 sequence: CASSYSSGAVGEQFF. The CDR3 DNA follows: TGTGCCAGCAGTTACTCCAGCGGCGCAGTAGGAGAGCAGTTCTTC.

Details on this clone: A junction boundary mismatches the germline segment, possibly from a read error. The chain uses TRBV28 and TRBJ1-1, with a weak D call TRBD1 (5 bases). This CDR3 spans 14 amino acids. From germline, CDR1 is MDHEN and CDR2 SYDVKM. The CDR3 sequence: CVSSLVGKGTEAFF. For the CDR3, the DNA is TGTGTCAGCAGTTTAGTAGGAAAGGGGACTGAAGCTTTCTTT.

This chain connects TRBV10-3 to TRBJ1-6, with D possibly matching TRBD1 (5 bases). Germline V lookup: CDR1 ENHRY, CDR2 SYGVKD. The CDR3 length is 15 residues. V was pared by 2 bases and J by 7 bases, with 12 bases between. The CDR3 DNA is TGTGCCATCAGTGAGGAGGGGCGGGGGAATTCACCCCTCCACTTT. Amino acid sequence: CAISEEGRGNSPLHF.